Listed below are T cell receptor beta chains from one sample, sequenced in a study of CD4 T cells in relation to SARS-CoV-2 and coronaviruses. These TCRs are of unknown antigen specificity. Assay: immunoSEQ multiplex PCR; the TCRdb copy retains only in-frame clones and omits some. The data hold about 29,000 clones, with about 78% observed a single time. Material for sequencing was CD4+ T cells from PBMCs, cultured in vitro. These receptors were obtained from a human donor in good health. Each CDR3 is given with its conserved first and last residue. The order of the fields is D gene, V gene, J gene, clone size, CDR3 protein, CDR3 DNA. D genes are given only for firm matches. Some rows have no size entry. The others give once, few or many, or a class for an expanded clone.

d_gene: NA
v_gene: TRBV6-1
j_gene: TRBJ1-2
abundance: NA
CDR3aa: CASSEANYGYTF
CDR3nt: TGTGCCAGCAGTGAAGCCAACTATGGCTACACCTTC

d_gene: NA
v_gene: TRBV4-3
j_gene: TRBJ1-5
abundance: once
CDR3aa: CASSQDSHQPQHF
CDR3nt: TGCGCCAGCAGCCAAGATAGCCATCAGCCCCAGCATTTT

d_gene: NA
v_gene: TRBV11-2
j_gene: TRBJ2-7
abundance: NA
CDR3aa: CASSLAQINEQYF
CDR3nt: TGTGCCAGCAGCTTAGCACAGATTAACGAGCAGTACTTC

d_gene: NA
v_gene: TRBV19
j_gene: TRBJ1-3
abundance: NA
CDR3aa: CASSIIQVRSGNTIYF
CDR3nt: TGTGCCAGTAGTATTATCCAGGTTCGCTCTGGAAACACCATATATTTT

d_gene: NA
v_gene: TRBV6-5
j_gene: TRBJ1-6
abundance: NA
CDR3aa: CASSYLGLYSPLHF
CDR3nt: TGTGCCAGCAGTTACTTAGGACTCTATTCACCCCTCCACTTT

d_gene: TRBD2
v_gene: TRBV9
j_gene: TRBJ2-2
abundance: NA
CDR3aa: CASSVGFGEGRWTGELFF
CDR3nt: TGTGCCAGCAGCGTAGGATTCGGGGAGGGCCGTTGGACCGGGGAGCTGTTTTTT

d_gene: NA
v_gene: TRBV2
j_gene: TRBJ1-1
abundance: NA
CDR3aa: CASKAAFF
CDR3nt: TGTGCCAGCAAGGCGGCTTTCTTT

d_gene: NA
v_gene: TRBV30
j_gene: TRBJ2-3
abundance: NA
CDR3aa: CAWSGTRDLDTQYF
CDR3nt: TGTGCCTGGAGTGGCACGAGGGACCTGGATACGCAGTATTTT

d_gene: NA
v_gene: TRBV18
j_gene: TRBJ2-7
abundance: few
CDR3aa: CASSRQPQTYEQYF
CDR3nt: TGTGCCAGCTCACGACAGCCACAGACCTACGAGCAGTACTTC

d_gene: NA
v_gene: TRBV28
j_gene: TRBJ1-3
abundance: NA
CDR3aa: CATRGGGGNTIYF
CDR3nt: TGTGCCACCCGGGGGGGAGGTGGAAACACCATATATTTT

d_gene: NA
v_gene: TRBV24-1
j_gene: TRBJ2-1
abundance: NA
CDR3aa: CATSDSRDPQAKNEQFF
CDR3nt: TGTGCCACCAGTGATTCCAGGGACCCCCAAGCTAAGAATGAGCAGTTCTTC

d_gene: NA
v_gene: TRBV4-2
j_gene: TRBJ2-2
abundance: NA
CDR3aa: CASSQDLQGPGTGELFF
CDR3nt: TGTGCCAGCAGCCAAGATCTGCAGGGTCCTGGCACCGGGGAGCTGTTTTTT

d_gene: NA
v_gene: TRBV2
j_gene: TRBJ2-2
abundance: NA
CDR3aa: CALSPGTMNTGELFF
CDR3nt: TGTGCCCTCTCACCCGGGACAATGAACACCGGGGAGCTGTTTTTT

d_gene: NA
v_gene: TRBV19
j_gene: TRBJ1-2
abundance: NA
CDR3aa: CASSYLTENYGYTF
CDR3nt: TGTGCCAGTAGCTACCTGACAGAAAACTATGGCTACACCTTC

d_gene: NA
v_gene: TRBV29-1
j_gene: TRBJ2-7
abundance: NA
CDR3aa: CSVEHGSSYEQYF
CDR3nt: TGCAGCGTTGAGCACGGGAGCTCCTACGAGCAGTACTTC

d_gene: NA
v_gene: TRBV7-9
j_gene: TRBJ1-2
abundance: NA
CDR3aa: CASSFPGRTNYGYTF
CDR3nt: TGTGCCAGCAGCTTCCCGGGCAGAACCAACTATGGCTACACCTTC

d_gene: NA
v_gene: TRBV20-1
j_gene: TRBJ2-5
abundance: NA
CDR3aa: CSARGSETQYF
CDR3nt: TGCAGTGCTAGGGGCAGCGAAACCCAGTACTTC

d_gene: NA
v_gene: TRBV9
j_gene: TRBJ1-4
abundance: few
CDR3aa: CASSATATNEKLFF
CDR3nt: TGTGCCAGCAGCGCGACAGCAACTAATGAAAAACTGTTTTTT

d_gene: NA
v_gene: TRBV21-1
j_gene: TRBJ1-2
abundance: NA
CDR3aa: CASSRMEGCCYTF
CDR3nt: TGTGCCAGCAGCCGGATGGAGGGATGTTGCTACACCTTC

d_gene: NA
v_gene: TRBV30
j_gene: TRBJ2-5
abundance: NA
CDR3aa: CAWTLQGMETQYF
CDR3nt: TGTGCCTGGACCTTGCAGGGGATGGAGACCCAGTACTTC

d_gene: NA
v_gene: TRBV7-9
j_gene: TRBJ2-7
abundance: NA
CDR3aa: CASRRAGGQGSYEQYF
CDR3nt: TGTGCCAGCAGACGAGCTGGGGGGCAGGGCTCCTACGAGCAGTACTTC

d_gene: NA
v_gene: TRBV14
j_gene: TRBJ2-5
abundance: NA
CDR3aa: CASSQKRSGRGKTQYF
CDR3nt: TGTGCCAGCAGCCAGAAGAGATCCGGCAGGGGAAAGACCCAGTACTTC

d_gene: TRBD2
v_gene: TRBV6-1
j_gene: TRBJ2-1
abundance: NA
CDR3aa: CASSEGTSGANEQFF
CDR3nt: TGTGCCAGCAGTGAAGGGACTAGCGGAGCTAATGAGCAGTTCTTC

d_gene: TRBD2
v_gene: TRBV4-2
j_gene: TRBJ2-7
abundance: NA
CDR3aa: CASSQLTSGRDEQYF
CDR3nt: TGTGCCAGCAGCCAATTAACTAGCGGGCGCGACGAGCAGTACTTC

d_gene: NA
v_gene: TRBV2
j_gene: TRBJ1-2
abundance: once
CDR3aa: CASSPGSHRHYGYTF
CDR3nt: TGTGCCAGCTCCCCGGGGAGCCACAGACACTATGGCTACACCTTC